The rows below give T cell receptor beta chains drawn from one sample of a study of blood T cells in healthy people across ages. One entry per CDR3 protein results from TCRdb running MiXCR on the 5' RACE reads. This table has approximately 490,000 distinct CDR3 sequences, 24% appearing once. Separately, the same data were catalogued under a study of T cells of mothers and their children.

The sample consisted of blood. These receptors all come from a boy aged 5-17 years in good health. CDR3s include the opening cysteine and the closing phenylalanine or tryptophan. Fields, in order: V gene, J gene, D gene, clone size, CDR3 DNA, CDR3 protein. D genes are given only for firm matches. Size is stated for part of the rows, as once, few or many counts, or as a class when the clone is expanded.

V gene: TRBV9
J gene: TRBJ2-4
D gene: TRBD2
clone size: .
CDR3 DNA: TGTGCCTGCAGCCCAGTTGCCGGGACTAGCGGTACCATAGCCAAAAACATTCAGTACTTC
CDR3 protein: CACSPVAGTSGTIAKNIQYF

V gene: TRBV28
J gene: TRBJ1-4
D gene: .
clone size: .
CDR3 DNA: TGTGCCAGCAGTTTATTCTCGGGGGGGAATGAAAAACTGTTTTTT
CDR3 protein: CASSLFSGGNEKLFF

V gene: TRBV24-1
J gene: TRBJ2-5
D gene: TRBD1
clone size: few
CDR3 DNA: TGTGCCACCAGTGAGTTGGGACAGGCTCAAGAGACCCAGTACTTC
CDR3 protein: CATSELGQAQETQYF

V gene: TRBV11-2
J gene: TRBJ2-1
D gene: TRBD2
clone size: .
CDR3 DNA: TGTGCCAGCGGGACTACCCCGGGAGCTCGGGATGAGCAGTTCTTC
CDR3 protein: CASGTTPGARDEQFF

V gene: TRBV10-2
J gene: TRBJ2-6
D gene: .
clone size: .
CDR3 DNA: TGCGCCAGCAGTGTTCCCTCTGGGGCCAACGTCCTGACTTTC
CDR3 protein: CASSVPSGANVLTF

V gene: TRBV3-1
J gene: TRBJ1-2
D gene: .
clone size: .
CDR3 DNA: TGTGCCAGCAGCTACCCCAGGGGCGGGAACTATGGCTACACCTTC
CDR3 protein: CASSYPRGGNYGYTF

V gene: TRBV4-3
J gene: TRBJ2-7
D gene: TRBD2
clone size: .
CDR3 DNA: TGCGCCAGCAGCCTTCAAGCGGGAGGGTCCGCCTACGAGCAGTACTTC
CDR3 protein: CASSLQAGGSAYEQYF

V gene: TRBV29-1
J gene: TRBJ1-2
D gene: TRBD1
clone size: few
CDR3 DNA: TGCAGCGTTGTGGGGTCATCCGGGACAGGGGTTGATATGGGCTACACCTTC
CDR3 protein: CSVVGSSGTGVDMGYTF

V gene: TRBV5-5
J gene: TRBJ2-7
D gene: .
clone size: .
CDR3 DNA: TGTGCCAGCAGCCCTCCGTTGGCCCCCGAGCAGTACTTC
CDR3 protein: CASSPPLAPEQYF

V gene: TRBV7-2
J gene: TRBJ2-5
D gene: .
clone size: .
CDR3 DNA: TGTGCCAGCAGCCCCGAGCGTGCTTCCTCAGGGTTCTTC
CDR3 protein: CASSPERASSGFF

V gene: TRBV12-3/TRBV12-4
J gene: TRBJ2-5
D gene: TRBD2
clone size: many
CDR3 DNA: TGTGCCAGCAGTGCGCCCCCTAGCGGGGGGCAAGAGACCCAGTACTTC
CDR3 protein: CASSAPPSGGQETQYF

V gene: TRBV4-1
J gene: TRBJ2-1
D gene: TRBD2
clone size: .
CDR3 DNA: TGCGCCAGCAGCCAAGGGGCGGGAGGGGATGGCGAGCAGTTCTTC
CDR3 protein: CASSQGAGGDGEQFF

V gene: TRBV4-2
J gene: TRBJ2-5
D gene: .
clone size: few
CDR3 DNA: TGTGCCAGCAGCCCAGCCAAGGGGCAAGAGACCCAGTACTTC
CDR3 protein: CASSPAKGQETQYF

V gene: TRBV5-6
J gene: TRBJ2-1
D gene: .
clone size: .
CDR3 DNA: TGTGCCAGCAGCTTGGTAGGGGCTGGTCGAGAAAGCTCCTACAATGAGCAGTTCTTC
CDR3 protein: CASSLVGAGRESSYNEQFF

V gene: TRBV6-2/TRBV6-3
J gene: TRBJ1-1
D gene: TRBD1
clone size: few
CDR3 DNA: TGTGCCAGCATGTCACAGGGGCCGGGTTTCTTT
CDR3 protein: CASMSQGPGFF

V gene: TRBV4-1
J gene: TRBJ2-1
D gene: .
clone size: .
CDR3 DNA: TGCGCCAGCAGCCAAGATGTGGGACTGAGTGAGCAGTTCTTC
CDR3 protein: CASSQDVGLSEQFF

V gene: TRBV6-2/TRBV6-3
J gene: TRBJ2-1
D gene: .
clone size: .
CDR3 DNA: TGTGCCAGCAGCCGGATAGCCGGATACAATGAGCAGTTCTTC
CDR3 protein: CASSRIAGYNEQFF

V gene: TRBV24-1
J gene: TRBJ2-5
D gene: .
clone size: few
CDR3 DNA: TGTGCCACCAGATCACAGGACGCAGTGGAGACCCAGTACTTC
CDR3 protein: CATRSQDAVETQYF

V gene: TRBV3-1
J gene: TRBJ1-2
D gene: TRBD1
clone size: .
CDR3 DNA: TGTGCCAGCAGCCAAATGGGACAGGGCGGGGCCTTC
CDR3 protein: CASSQMGQGGAF

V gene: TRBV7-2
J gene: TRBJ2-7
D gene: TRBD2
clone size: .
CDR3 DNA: TGTGCCAGCAGCTTATCTAGCGGGCCTTACGAGCAGTACTTC
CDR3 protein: CASSLSSGPYEQYF

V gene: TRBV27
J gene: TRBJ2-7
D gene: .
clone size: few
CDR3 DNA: TGTGCCAGCAGTACCCGGGGGCGGGGGCCTAACTACGAGCAGTACTTC
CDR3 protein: CASSTRGRGPNYEQYF

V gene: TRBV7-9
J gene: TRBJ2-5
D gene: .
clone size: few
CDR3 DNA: TGTGCCAGCAGCTTAGAGTCAGGTGCAGAGACCCGGTACTTC
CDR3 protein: CASSLESGAETRYF

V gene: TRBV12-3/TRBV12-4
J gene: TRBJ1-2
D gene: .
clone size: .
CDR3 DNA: TGTGCCATCCAGGGCAGCTATGGCTACACCTTC
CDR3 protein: CAIQGSYGYTF

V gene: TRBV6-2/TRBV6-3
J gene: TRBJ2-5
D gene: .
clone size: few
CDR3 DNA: TGTGCCAGCAGCGACGGGAGTCGGTCCGGGACCCAGTACTTC
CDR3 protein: CASSDGSRSGTQYF

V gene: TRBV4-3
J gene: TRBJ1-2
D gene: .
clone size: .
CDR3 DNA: TGCGCCAGCAGCCAAACCGGGCCCCGACAAGGCTACACCTTC
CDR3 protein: CASSQTGPRQGYTF

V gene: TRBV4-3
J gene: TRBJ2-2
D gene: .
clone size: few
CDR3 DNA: TGCGCCAGCAGCCAAGATCCCGGACAGAGGGCCACCGGGGAGCTGTTTTTT
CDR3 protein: CASSQDPGQRATGELFF

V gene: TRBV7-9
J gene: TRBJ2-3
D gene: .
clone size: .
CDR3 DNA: TGTGCCGGCGGCCGGGACTCCCGGGGTGGAGATACGCAGTGTTTT
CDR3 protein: CAGGRDSRGGDTQCF

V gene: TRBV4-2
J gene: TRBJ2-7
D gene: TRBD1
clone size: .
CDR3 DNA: TGTGCCAGTAGCCTAAACAGGGGAAGTTACGAGCAGTACTTC
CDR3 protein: CASSLNRGSYEQYF

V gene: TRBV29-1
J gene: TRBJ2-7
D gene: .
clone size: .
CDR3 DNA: TGCAGCTTTCGGGACGGGACTTACGAGCAGTACTTC
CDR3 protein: CSFRDGTYEQYF